The 12 T cell receptor beta chains below were found in one sample sequenced in a study of spatial heterogeneity in lung cancer. This sample's time point: sample taken at primary tumor resection. MiXCR, run by TCRdb on the 5' RACE reads, gives a single entry per CDR3 protein. Among tens of thousands of distinct CDR3 sequences listed, approximately 7% were seen once. The source was PBMCs, collected at surgery. All receptors come from a female donor with early-stage non-small cell lung cancer.

The chain combines TRBV6-2 or TRBV6-3 with TRBJ1-1; possibly TRBD1 for D (6 bases). The CDR3 spans 14 residues. The V gene lost 2 bases and the J gene lost 1 base, with 8 bases spanning the gap. Germline lookup yields CDR1 MNHEY and CDR2 SVGEGT. CDR3 sequence: CASSYGQPNTEAFF. DNA for the CDR3: TGTGCCAGCAGTTACGGACAGCCGAACACTGAAGCTTTCTTT.

The chain couples TRBV6-6 to TRBJ2-3; D possibly corresponds to TRBD2 (5 bases). CDR3 length: 12 amino acids. V was clipped by 8 bases and J by 6 bases, with 12 bases between them. CDR1 is MNHNY, CDR2 SVGAGI, per germline (reference sequence). The CDR3 sequence: CASEGGWDTQYF. The CDR3 DNA sequence: TGTGCCAGCGAGGGCGGCTGGGATACGCAGTATTTT.

J is TRBJ2-2 and V is TRBV5-1; 10 bases line up with TRBD1. Germline CDR1 SGHRS, CDR2 YFSETQ. The CDR3 is made up of 19 amino acids. J lost 2 bases, V lost 0 bases, and 10 bases had no gene match. The CDR3 is CASSLGRQGATLNTGELFF. Written as DNA, the CDR3 is TGCGCCAGCAGCTTGGGAAGACAGGGGGCGACCCTTAACACCGGGGAGCTGTTTTTT.

This clonotype was recorded many times. V gene TRBV3-1 combines with J gene TRBJ1-1; D gene unclear. The CDR3 totals 13 residues. Trimming shortened V by 5 bases and J by 0 bases, and 7 bases separated the two germline ends. Germline CDR1 reads LGHDT; CDR2 reads YNNKEL (reference sequence). In DNA form, the CDR3 reads TGTGCCAGCAGCAACGCCGTGAACACTGAAGCTTTCTTT. Translated: CASSNAVNTEAFF.

This clonotype was seen at least ten times. The chain uses TRBV12-3 or TRBV12-4 and TRBJ2-3, with 9 bases matching TRBD1. V dropped 6 bases and J dropped 1; count of bases not matched to a gene: 8. The CDR3 spans 16 residues. The CDR3 spells CASRPGQGWGTDTQYF. In nucleotides, the CDR3 is TGTGCCAGCAGACCGGGACAGGGTTGGGGCACAGATACGCAGTATTTT.

The CDR3 nucleotides read TGTGCCAGCAGCTTAGATTTGGGGACCGGGGAGCTGTTTTTT. Protein sequence: CASSLDLGTGELFF. V is TRBV11-2 and J is TRBJ2-2; D is unclear. V lost 0 bases and J lost 5, with 7 bases in between. CDR1 and CDR2 from the germline V gene are SGHAT and FQNNGV. CDR3 length: 14 residues.

At least ten counts were recorded for this clonotype. The gene calls are TRBV3-1 and TRBJ2-7; weak D call: TRBD1 (6 bases). The V gene's germline CDR1 is LGHDT and CDR2 YNNKEL (reference sequence). Trimming removed 4 bases at V and 0 bases at J, with 13 bases between. The CDR3 spans 15 residues. The chain's CDR3 is CASSLRDTNSYEQYF. The CDR3 coding sequence is TGTGCCAGCAGCCTACGGGACACCAACTCCTACGAGCAGTACTTC.

This clonotype has ten or more counts. The V gene is TRBV27, the J gene TRBJ1-4; D remains unclear. The CDR3 consists of 15 residues. V gave up 3 bases and J gave up 6 bases, with 14 bases separating them. Germline CDR1 is MNHEY and CDR2 is SMNVEV (reference sequence). CDR3 loop: CASSFWGEGYEKLFF. Written as DNA, the CDR3 is TGTGCCAGCAGTTTCTGGGGTGAAGGGTATGAAAAACTGTTTTTT.

This clonotype came up many times. This sequence joins TRBV9 and TRBJ1-4; possible D gene TRBD1, 5 bases. Looked up from germline, CDR1 is SGDLS and CDR2 is YYNGEE. Trimming removed 4 bases at V and 8 bases at J, with 12 bases between. The CDR3 has 13 residues. The CDR3 DNA reads as TGTGCCAGCAGCTCAGGGCGGGCGGAAAAACTGTTTTTT. Amino acid sequence: CASSSGRAEKLFF.

This clonotype was seen many times. The V and J genes are TRBV5-5 and TRBJ1-1, with D possibly being TRBD1 (6 bases). This CDR3 is 14 amino acids long. The ends were cut back, 4 bases at V and 1 base at J, with 11 bases in the middle. CDR1 and CDR2 from the germline V gene are SGHKS and YYEKEE (reference sequence). The CDR3 region is CASSEGGENTEAFF. CDR3 bases: TGTGCCAGCAGCGAGGGGGGAGAGAACACTGAAGCTTTCTTT.

This clonotype was detected only a few times. The rearrangement links TRBV28 to TRBJ1-1; D gene uncertain. The germline V gene encodes CDR1 MDHEN and CDR2 SYDVKM. The length of the CDR3 is 13 residues. V lost 6 bases and J lost 1, with 9 bases in between. CDR3 coding DNA: TGTGCCAGCAGGACACAGCCGAACACTGAAGCTTTCTTT. Translating it yields CASRTQPNTEAFF.

This clonotype came up many times. CDR3 protein: CASSSGTRIRHEQFF. The CDR3 nucleotides read TGTGCCAGCAGTTCTGGGACTCGAATTCGGCATGAGCAGTTCTTC. V is TRBV27 and J is TRBJ2-1; TRBD2 is a possible D gene (6 bases). This CDR3 spans 15 amino acids. Germline values: CDR1 MNHEY, CDR2 SMNVEV (reference sequence). Trimming took 4 bases from V and 8 from J, leaving 18 bases between them.